Shown below are 20 T cell receptor beta chains from a single sample sequenced in a study of cytomegalovirus exposure and HLA in healthy donors. Primers for the PCR totalled 60 Vbeta and 13 Jbeta. Profiled with immunoSEQ multiplex PCR; TCRdb holds only in-frame clones, not every one. Reported are just over 150,000 clones; the ten largest clones contain 2.1%. The sequenced sample was PBMCs. These receptors all stem from a young man in good health and CMV-seronegative.

The V call is TRBV30, the J call TRBJ2-1, with TRBD2 matching 11 bases. The CDR3 runs to 14 residues. The junction had 5 bases not matched to a gene; V was cut back by 1 base and J by 9 bases. The germline V gene has CDR1 GTSNPN and CDR2 SVGIG (reference sequence). The CDR3 nucleotides read TGTGCCTGGAGTGGACTAGCGGGGTGGGGTGAGCAGTTCTTC. This sequence encodes CAWSGLAGWGEQFF.

The genes are TRBV10-3 and TRBJ1-4, with D maybe TRBD1 (5 bases). Trimming removed 2 bases from V and 1 base from J, with 17 bases in between. The CDR3 spans 18 residues. Germline V gene lookup returns CDR1 ENHRY and CDR2 SYGVKD. The CDR3 DNA sequence: TGTGCCATCAGTGAGGCGGGGACTGTGGGAGTAACTAATGAAAAACTGTTTTTT. The encoded protein is CAISEAGTVGVTNEKLFF.

The rearrangement uses TRBV5-4 and TRBJ2-3; D gene ambiguous. Germline V gene sequence: CDR1 SGHNT, CDR2 YYREEE (reference sequence). The CDR3 length is 17 residues. CDR3 amino acids: CASFNGQNRPSTDTQYF. The DNA for the CDR3 is TGTGCGAGCTTCAATGGGCAGAACCGACCTAGCACAGATACGCAGTATTTT.

The chain is built from TRBV7-3 and TRBJ1-2; 8 nucleotides line up with TRBD1. V was clipped by 5 bases and J by 2 bases; unmatched bases: 4. The germline V gene has CDR1 SGHTA and CDR2 FQGTGA. This CDR3 is 14 amino acids long. CDR3 coding DNA: TGTGCCAGCAGCCTTGGACAGGGCAACTATGGCTACACCTTC. This gives the protein CASSLGQGNYGYTF. Looking up the rest from reference TRBV7-3 and TRBJ1-2 gives the full variable domain: GAGVSQTPSNKVTEKGKYVELRCDPISGHTALYWYRQSLGQGPEFLIYFQGTGAADDSGLPNDRFFAVRPEGSVSTLKIQRTERGDSAVYLCASSLGQGNYGYTFGSGTRLTVV.

The chain is built from TRBV25-1 and TRBJ2-7; D might be TRBD2 (7 bases). CDR1 is MGHDK and CDR2 is SYGVNS in the germline V gene. V was cut by 0 bases and J by 4 bases, with 16 bases left in between. CDR3 length: 16 residues. CDR3 nucleotide sequence: TGTGCCAGCAGTGAATATAATGGCAGGGGAGGGTACGAGCAGTACTTC. Its protein is CASSEYNGRGGYEQYF.

The rearrangement joins TRBV11-3 to TRBJ1-5, with unresolved D. This CDR3 region has 13 residues. With 0 bases removed from V and 5 bases from J, the gap between germline ends came to 5 bases. The germline CDR1 and CDR2 sequences are SGHNT and YENEEA. The CDR3 DNA reads as TGTGCCAGCAGCTTAGAGAGGGATCAGCCCCAGCATTTT. Amino acid sequence: CASSLERDQPQHF.

The chain is built from TRBV6-6 and TRBJ1-2; the match to TRBD1 covers 7 bases. Trimming cost V 7 bases and J 3 bases; bases outside gene matches: 8. CDR3 length: 14 residues. Germline CDR1 is MNHNY and CDR2 is SVGAGI (reference sequence). CDR3 in DNA: TGTGCCAGCACTTCTCAGGGGGTTTACTATGGCTACACCTTC. Translation: CASTSQGVYYGYTF.

This rearrangement joins TRBV27 to TRBJ2-2; TRBD2 aligns across 8 bases. The length of the CDR3 is 15 residues. Germline V gives CDR1 MNHEY, CDR2 SMNVEV (reference sequence). V lost 3 bases and J lost 7; bases outside the gene matches: 7. The CDR3 reads CASSLGLGLDGELFF. CDR3 DNA: TGTGCCAGCAGTTTGGGACTAGGGTTGGACGGGGAGCTGTTTTTT.

V and J are TRBV19 and TRBJ1-1, with TRBD1 as a possible D gene (6 bases). V gave up 5 bases and J gave up 4 bases, with 17 bases separating them. Germline V gene data show CDR1 as LNHDA and CDR2 as SQIVND (reference sequence). The CDR3 consists of 15 residues. CDR3 nucleotide sequence: TGTGCCAGTAGTCAACGACAGGCTTTCCTCACTGAAGCTTTCTTT. This gives the protein CASSQRQAFLTEAFF.

V gene TRBV23-1 combines with J gene TRBJ2-7, with a possible D match to TRBD1 (6 bases). TRBV23-1 is placed among ORFs of uncertain function. Trimming left V 7 bases short and J 2 bases short, with 12 bases between. This CDR3 spans 13 amino acids. CDR3 bases: TGCGCCAGCAACCGGACAGCAACCTACGAGCAGTACTTC. Its translation is CASNRTATYEQYF.

The J gene is TRBJ2-7, the V gene TRBV7-9; a possible D gene is TRBD1 (5 bases). The CDR3 covers 12 residues. Germline loops: CDR1 SEHNR, CDR2 FQNEAQ (reference sequence). V was pared by 1 base and J by 6 bases, with 7 bases between. This CDR3 is CASSLDRPEQYF. CDR3 sequence (DNA): TGTGCCAGCAGCTTAGACAGGCCCGAGCAGTACTTC. Based on the CDR3 plus reference TRBV7-9 and TRBJ2-7, the full variable domain is DTGVSQNPRHKITKRGQNVTFRCDPISEHNRLYWYRQTLGQGPEFLTYFQNEAQLEKSRLLSDRFSAERPKGSFSTLEIQRTEQGDSAMYLCASSLDRPEQYFGPGTRLTVT.

This chain joins TRBV11-2 and TRBJ2-5; no clear D. Trimming shortened V by 5 bases and J by 1 base, and 8 bases separated the two germline ends. The germline V gene encodes CDR1 SGHAT and CDR2 FQNNGV. This CDR3 comprises 13 residues. CDR3 DNA sequence: TGTGCCAGCAGCCAAGACATCCAAGAGACCCAGTACTTC. Protein sequence: CASSQDIQETQYF.

This rearrangement joins TRBV7-9 to TRBJ2-7; 13 positions match TRBD2. The ends lost 3 bases at V and 8 bases at J; junction bases unmatched: 7. Germline loops: CDR1 SEHNR, CDR2 FQNEAQ (reference sequence). The CDR3 spans 15 residues. The CDR3 loop is CASSFRGLAGLQQYF. CDR3 nucleotides: TGTGCCAGCAGCTTCCGGGGACTAGCGGGACTCCAGCAGTACTTC.

The chain combines TRBV2 with TRBJ1-2, with a possible D match to TRBD1 (5 bases). The CDR3 spans 15 residues. The germline gives CDR1 SNHLY, CDR2 FYNNEI. V gave up 6 bases and J gave up 4 bases, with 18 bases separating them. The chain's CDR3 is CASSRTGSGLYGYTF. DNA of the CDR3: TGTGCCAGCAGCAGAACAGGTTCAGGTCTCTATGGCTACACCTTC.

The V gene is TRBV18, the J gene TRBJ2-7; maybe TRBD2 (6 bases). CDR1 is KGHSH and CDR2 is LQKENI in the germline V gene. The CDR3 extends over 16 amino acids. V lost 4 bases and J lost 4, with 20 bases in between. The CDR3 here is CASSLLGHRRDYEQYF. In DNA, the CDR3 is TGTGCCAGCTCACTCCTTGGACATCGGCGGGATTACGAGCAGTACTTC.

J is TRBJ1-6 and V is TRBV25-1; D possibly corresponds to TRBD1 (6 bases). The V end was cut by 3 bases, the J end by 2 bases, with 14 bases between. Germline V CDR1 and CDR2: MGHDK, SYGVNS. This CDR3 is built from 17 residues. This CDR3 is CASSDIQGNTYNSPLHF. As DNA, the CDR3 is TGTGCCAGCAGTGACATACAGGGCAACACCTATAATTCACCCCTCCACTTT. Drawing the rest from reference TRBV25-1 and TRBJ1-6, the complete variable domain is EADIYQTPRYLVIGTGKKITLECSQTMGHDKMYWYQQDPGMELHLIHYSYGVNSTEKGDLSSESTVSRIRTEHFPLTLESARPSHTSQYLCASSDIQGNTYNSPLHFGNGTRLTVT.

With regard to this clone: Other DNA sequences in the sample encode the same CDR3. J is TRBJ2-1 and V is TRBV30; 8 bases line up with TRBD2. Trimming cost V 3 bases and J 4 bases; bases outside gene matches: 5. The CDR3 sequence is 14 residues long. CDR1 GTSNPN and CDR2 SVGIG come from the germline V gene (reference sequence). The chain's CDR3 is CAWSPGTSYNEQFF. CDR3 DNA: TGTGCCTGGAGCCCCGGGACTAGTTACAATGAGCAGTTCTTC.

About this clone: The same CDR3 is also encoded by other DNA sequences in this sample. This sequence joins TRBV6-5 and TRBJ1-5; D perhaps matches TRBD1 (6 bases). Germline V gene lookup returns CDR1 MNHEY and CDR2 SVGAGI. The V and J ends lost 0 bases and 6 bases respectively, with 9 bases between them. The CDR3 runs to 14 residues. CDR3 in amino acids: CASSYSVGGQPQHF. The CDR3 bases are TGTGCCAGCAGTTACTCGGTAGGGGGTCAGCCCCAGCATTTT.

V gene TRBV10-3 combines with J gene TRBJ2-7; 9 nucleotides agree with TRBD1. The CDR3 totals 13 residues. The V gene's germline CDR1 is ENHRY and CDR2 SYGVKD. The ends lost 10 bases at V and 2 bases at J; junction bases unmatched: 6. The CDR3 loop reads CATGTGPTYEQYF. The CDR3, as DNA: TGTGCCACCGGGACAGGGCCAACCTACGAGCAGTACTTC.

V usage is TRBV6-4 and J usage is TRBJ1-2; D is perhaps TRBD1 (6 bases). Looked up from germline, CDR1 is MRHNA and CDR2 is SNTAGT. CDR3 length equals 13 residues. V was shortened by 8 bases and J by 4 bases, with 14 bases between the two germline ends. The CDR3 coding sequence is TGTGCCAGCTCTCCCGGGACAAGCTATGGCTACACCTTC. Its translation is CASSPGTSYGYTF.